Below are 15 T cell receptor beta chains sequenced from a single sample in a study of beta chain features in type 1 diabetes. cDNA synthesis used the whole RNA isolate, giving expressed TCRB sequences. Only in-frame clones appear in the TCRdb table, and some are missing; sequencing was by immunoSEQ multiplex PCR. This sample has 200,000 to 250,000 clones, with over 8.5% found just once. Sequences were obtained from naive CD4+ T cells from blood. The receptors stem from a woman aged 18-29 years in good health.

V usage is TRBV10-1 and J usage is TRBJ1-2; D uncertain. The CDR3 spans 15 residues. Germline values: CDR1 WNHNN, CDR2 SYGVQD (reference sequence). V lost 4 bases to trimming and J lost 5 bases, with 17 bases between them. For the CDR3, the DNA is TGCGCCAGCAGTGCTGACGGAGGGCCCGCTTATGGCTACACCTTC. Protein product: CASSADGGPAYGYTF.

This clone was observed a handful of times. This chain joins TRBV5-6 and TRBJ1-1, with 10 bases fitting TRBD1. The CDR3 is 16 amino acids. V was clipped by 1 base and J by 4 bases; unmatched bases: 7. CDR1 and CDR2 (germline): SGHDT, YYEEEE. CDR3 residues: CASSLYPGQGTTEAFF. The CDR3 nucleotides are TGTGCCAGCAGCTTGTACCCGGGACAGGGGACCACTGAAGCTTTCTTT.

This clone was counted a few times. V gene TRBV11-3 combines with J gene TRBJ2-1, with 7 positions matching TRBD2. Germline V CDR1 and CDR2: SGHNT, YENEEA. The CDR3 contains 15 residues. V lost 5 bases, J lost 5 bases, and 9 bases stayed unmatched. Here the CDR3 reads CASSRGDYSDNEQFF. The CDR3 DNA reads TGTGCCAGCAGCCGAGGGGACTATTCCGACAATGAGCAGTTCTTC.

The chain employs TRBV6-1 and TRBJ1-1, with a possible D match to TRBD1 (6 bases). The length of the CDR3 is 14 residues. Deletions cut 3 bases from V and 5 bases from J, with 13 bases between. Germline lookup yields CDR1 MNHNS and CDR2 SASEGT. DNA of the CDR3: TGTGCCAGCAGTGACACAGGGAGGGTTACTGAAGCTTTCTTT. The encoded protein is CASSDTGRVTEAFF.

This clone has only a few counts. The rearrangement uses TRBV6-1 and TRBJ1-5; D might be TRBD1 (6 bases). The CDR3 spans 13 residues. Germline V CDR1 and CDR2: MNHNS, SASEGT. Trimming shortened V by 5 bases and J by 6 bases, and 11 bases separated the two germline ends. CDR3 in DNA: TGTGCCAGCAGTTCAGGGGTGTCTCAGCCCCAGCATTTT. Translating gives CASSSGVSQPQHF.

This clone was seen only a few times. The rearrangement joins TRBV7-2 to TRBJ2-7, with 7 bases identical to TRBD2. There are 17 residues in the CDR3. Per the germline V gene, CDR1 is SGHTA and CDR2 is FQGNSA. V lost 4 bases, J lost 1 base, and 13 bases stayed unmatched. CDR3 sequence reads: CASSWARASGLSYEQYF. DNA of the CDR3: TGTGCCAGCAGCTGGGCCCGAGCTAGCGGTCTGTCCTACGAGCAGTACTTC.

This chain links TRBV27 with TRBJ2-1; TRBD1 aligns across 9 bases. Trimming removed 9 bases from V and 3 bases from J; junction bases left unmatched: 9. The CDR3 has 15 amino acids. Germline-derived CDR1 and CDR2 are MNHEY and SMNVEV (reference sequence). CDR3 loop: CARIYRDRDYNEQFF. The CDR3, as DNA: TGTGCCAGAATATACCGGGACAGGGACTACAATGAGCAGTTCTTC.

There are a few counts of this clone. The J gene is TRBJ2-7, the V gene TRBV5-1; TRBD2 is a possible D gene (5 bases). The germline CDR1 and CDR2 sequences are SGHRS and YFSETQ. V was clipped by 5 bases and J by 0 bases, with 12 bases between them. CDR3 size: 14 residues. CDR3 region: CASRFGNSSYEQYF. The DNA for the CDR3 is TGCGCCAGCAGGTTCGGGAATAGCTCCTACGAGCAGTACTTC.

This clone was seen a handful of times. This chain connects TRBV11-2 to TRBJ2-3; D is unclear. The CDR3 runs to 15 residues. V was trimmed by 4 bases and J by 2 bases, leaving 13 bases between them. Germline CDR1 SGHAT, CDR2 FQNNGV. The CDR3 protein is CASSSYLGFTDTQYF. The DNA for the CDR3 is TGTGCCAGCAGCTCGTATCTGGGCTTCACAGATACGCAGTATTTT.

This clone was observed a handful of times. The chain combines TRBV5-1 with TRBJ1-4; no firm D call. The V and J ends lost 2 bases and 3 bases respectively, with 8 bases between them. The CDR3 length is 14 residues. Germline V gene sequence: CDR1 SGHRS, CDR2 YFSETQ. The CDR3 region is CASSFSIPNEKLFF. The CDR3 nucleotides read TGCGCCAGCAGCTTTAGCATACCTAATGAAAAACTGTTTTTT.

This clone was counted only a few times. The chain employs TRBV11-2 and TRBJ2-6; a weak D match, TRBD2 (6 bases). With 0 bases removed from V and 0 bases from J, the gap between germline ends came to 9 bases. The CDR3 is made up of 17 amino acids. Germline CDR1 is SGHAT and CDR2 is FQNNGV. The CDR3 loop reads CASSLEGGRSGANVLTF. For the CDR3, the DNA is TGTGCCAGCAGCTTAGAGGGAGGTCGCTCTGGGGCCAACGTCCTGACTTTC.

The chain carries TRBV5-1 and TRBJ2-3, with 9 bases matching TRBD2. The CDR3 runs to 16 residues. J was trimmed by 0 bases and V by 4 bases; bases with no gene match: 6. In germline, CDR1 is SGHRS, CDR2 YFSETQ. DNA for the CDR3: TGCGCCAGCAGCCAGGGACTAGCTGATAGCACAGATACGCAGTATTTT. It is translated as CASSQGLADSTDTQYF.

The chain couples TRBV2 to TRBJ2-1; TRBD2 agrees at 16 bases. This CDR3 contains 15 residues. V lost 6 bases to trimming and J lost 8 bases; unmatched junction nucleotides: 4. Germline assignment: CDR1 SNHLY and CDR2 FYNNEI. The CDR3 reads CASRGLAGGPYEQFF. The CDR3 DNA reads as TGTGCCAGCAGGGGACTAGCGGGAGGGCCCTATGAGCAGTTCTTC.

V and J are TRBV28 and TRBJ2-1; D unresolved. V was trimmed by 7 bases and J by 4 bases, leaving 8 bases between them. Germline loops: CDR1 MDHEN, CDR2 SYDVKM. There are 12 residues in the CDR3. CDR3 sequence: CASTHGYNEQFF. The CDR3 DNA is TGTGCCAGCACCCACGGGTACAATGAGCAGTTCTTC.

The rearrangement links TRBV9 to TRBJ2-7; 11 nucleotides line up with TRBD1. J gave up 2 bases and V 4 bases, and 5 bases lay outside the gene matches. The CDR3 covers 15 residues. Germline V lookup: CDR1 SGDLS, CDR2 YYNGEE. The CDR3 nucleotides are TGTGCCAGCAGCCCCCCGGACAGGGGGCCCTACGAGCAGTACTTC. Residues: CASSPPDRGPYEQYF.